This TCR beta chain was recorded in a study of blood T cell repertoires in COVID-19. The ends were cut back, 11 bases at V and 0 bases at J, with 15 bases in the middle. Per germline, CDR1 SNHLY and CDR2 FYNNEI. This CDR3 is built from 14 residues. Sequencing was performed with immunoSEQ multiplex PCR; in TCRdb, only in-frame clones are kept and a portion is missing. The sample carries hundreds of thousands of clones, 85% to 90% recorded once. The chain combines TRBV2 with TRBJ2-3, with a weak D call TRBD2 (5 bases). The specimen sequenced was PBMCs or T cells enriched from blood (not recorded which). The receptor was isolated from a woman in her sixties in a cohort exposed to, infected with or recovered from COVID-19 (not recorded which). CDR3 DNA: TGTGCCCTCGGTCGGGGAGCTAGCACAGATACGCAGTATTTT. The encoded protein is CALGRGASTDTQYF.